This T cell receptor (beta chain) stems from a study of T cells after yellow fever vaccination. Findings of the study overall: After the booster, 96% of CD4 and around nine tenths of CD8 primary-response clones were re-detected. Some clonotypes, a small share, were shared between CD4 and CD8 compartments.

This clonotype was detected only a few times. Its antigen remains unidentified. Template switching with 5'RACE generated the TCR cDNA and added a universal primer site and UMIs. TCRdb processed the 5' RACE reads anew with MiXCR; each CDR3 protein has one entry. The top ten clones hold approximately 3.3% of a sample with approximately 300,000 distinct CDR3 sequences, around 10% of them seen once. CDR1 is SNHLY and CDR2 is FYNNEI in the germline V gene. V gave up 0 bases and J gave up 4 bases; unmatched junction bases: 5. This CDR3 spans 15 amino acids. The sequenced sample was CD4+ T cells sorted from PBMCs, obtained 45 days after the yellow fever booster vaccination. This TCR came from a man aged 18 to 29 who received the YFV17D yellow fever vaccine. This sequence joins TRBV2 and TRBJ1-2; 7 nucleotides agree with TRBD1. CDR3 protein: CASSEAPGGFYGYTF. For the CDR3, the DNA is TGTGCCAGCAGTGAAGCGCCAGGGGGATTCTATGGCTACACCTTC.